This T cell receptor (beta chain) was captured in a study of PD-1 blockade in classical Hodgkin lymphoma. Overall study findings and caveats: CD4+ TCR diversity rose significantly by C4D1, and CD8+ TCR diversity did not.

Libraries were prepared by immunoSEQ multiplex PCR; TCRdb keeps only in-frame clonotypes and omits some of them. The data show under 100,000 clones, 65% to 85% seen once. Brentuximab vedotin exposure varied, and every patient relapsed after autologous stem cell transplantation. Of note for this clone: No antigen is known for it.

The source of this sequence is a human donor with classical Hodgkin lymphoma. This material consisted of peripheral blood mononuclear cells (PBMCs), taken at baseline.

CDR3: CASRDLNTEAFF. The CDR3 region has the DNA TGTGCCAGTAGAGACCTAAACACTGAAGCTTTCTTT. The rearrangement links TRBV19 to TRBJ1-1, with D unclear. Trimming stripped 6 bases from V and 2 bases from J, with 7 bases between. This CDR3 spans 12 amino acids. The V gene's germline CDR1 is LNHDA and CDR2 SQIVND (reference sequence). The full variable domain, in which reference TRBV19 and TRBJ1-1 provide the parts outside the CDR3, is DGGITQSPKYLFRKEGQNVTLSCEQNLNHDAMYWYRQDPGQGLRLIYYSQIVNDFQKGDIAEGYSVSREKKESFPLTVTSAQKNPTAFYLCASRDLNTEAFFGQGTRLTVV.